Included here is one T cell receptor beta chain sequence, with context. Clones were read by immunoSEQ multiplex PCR, and TCRdb kept only the in-frame ones, dropping some. The sample gives 100,000 to 150,000 clones, about 90% of which show up once; about 1.8% is in the top ten. V shed 5 bases and J shed 5 bases, with 12 bases lying between them. The CDR3 consists of 14 residues. Germline V gene lookup returns CDR1 MNHEY and CDR2 SVGAGI. This record comes from a study of control samples from healthy donors and cancer patients. The gene calls are TRBV6-5 and TRBJ1-4; D is ambiguous. Sequenced material: blood. The receptor comes from a man between 18 and 35 years old in good health. The CDR3 DNA reads TGTGCCAGCAGTCGAGACAAGAGAAATGAAAAACTGTTTTTT. This codes for CASSRDKRNEKLFF.